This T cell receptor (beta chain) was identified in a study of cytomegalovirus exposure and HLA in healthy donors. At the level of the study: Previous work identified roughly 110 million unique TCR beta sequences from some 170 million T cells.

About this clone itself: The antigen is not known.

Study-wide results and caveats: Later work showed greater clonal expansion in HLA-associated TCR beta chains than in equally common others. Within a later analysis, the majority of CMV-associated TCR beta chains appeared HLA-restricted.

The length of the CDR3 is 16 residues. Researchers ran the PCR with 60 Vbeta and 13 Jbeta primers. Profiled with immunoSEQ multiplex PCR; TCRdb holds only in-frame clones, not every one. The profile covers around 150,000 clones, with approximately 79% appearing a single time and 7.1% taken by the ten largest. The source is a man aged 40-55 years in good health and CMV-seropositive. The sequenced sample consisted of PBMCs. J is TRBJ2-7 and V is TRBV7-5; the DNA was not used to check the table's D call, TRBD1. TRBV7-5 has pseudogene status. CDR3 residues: CARSLMGPGVSYEQYF. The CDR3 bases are TGTGCCAGAAGCTTAATGGGGCCAGGAGTAAGCTACGAGCAGTACTTC.